This passage covers 4 T cell receptor beta chains from one sample sequenced in a study of regulatory T cells in long-lasting Graves disease. Described time point: persistent/refractory GD, antithyroid drugs over 5 years with positive TRAb. Preparation of the TCR library used RNA extracted from PBMCs. With iRepertoire HTBI primers and Arm-PCR of CDR3 regions, TCR beta libraries were built. TCRdb re-called the multiplex PCR reads with MiXCR, one entry per CDR3 protein. The sample lists about 400,000 distinct CDR3 sequences; roughly 20% were seen once. The starting material was peripheral blood mononuclear cells (PBMCs), obtained when the disease was refractory, from a patient treated with antithyroid drugs. These receptors came from a female donor with Graves disease.

This clonotype was counted only a few times. The chain couples TRBV25-1 to TRBJ1-1, with D possibly being TRBD1 (6 bases). The CDR3 has 13 residues. The V and J ends lost 5 bases and 6 bases respectively, with 13 bases between them. The germline V gene encodes CDR1 MGHDK and CDR2 SYGVNS. The CDR3 loop reads CASSRGGYAEAFF. The CDR3 coding sequence is TGTGCCAGCAGTAGGGGGGGGTACGCTGAAGCTTTCTTT.

The J gene is TRBJ2-7, the V gene TRBV12-3 or TRBV12-4; the D is unclear. The CDR3 has 15 amino acids. V dropped 5 bases and J dropped 5 bases, with 19 bases sitting between them. CDR3 coding DNA: TGTGCCAGCAGTCCCGCCCCTAAGGGCTCGGACGAGCAGTACTTC. Translation gives CASSPAPKGSDEQYF.

This clonotype came up many times. V usage is TRBV2 and J usage is TRBJ1-1; 7 nucleotides line up with TRBD1. Germline trimming cut 5 bases from V and 1 base from J; bases unmatched to any gene: 4. The CDR3 totals 14 residues. CDR1 and CDR2 from the germline V gene are SNHLY and FYNNEI. The CDR3 coding sequence is TGTGCCAGCAGTACGGGACAGACGAACACTGAAGCTTTCTTT. Translated, it gives CASSTGQTNTEAFF. Full variable domain (missing parts from reference TRBV2 and TRBJ1-1): EPEVTQTPSHQVTQMGQEVILRCVPISNHLYFYWYRQILGQKVEFLVSFYNNEISEKSEIFDDQFSVERPDGSNFTLKIRSTKLEDSAMYFCASSTGQTNTEAFFGQGTRLTVV.

This clonotype came up many times. The CDR3 sequence is CASSFNGPNQPQHF. CDR3 bases: TGTGCCAGCAGTTTTAACGGCCCGAATCAGCCCCAGCATTTT. The chain employs TRBV12-3 or TRBV12-4 and TRBJ1-5; D call uncertain. This CDR3 has 14 residues. Trimming cost V 3 bases and J 4 bases, with 10 bases left between them.